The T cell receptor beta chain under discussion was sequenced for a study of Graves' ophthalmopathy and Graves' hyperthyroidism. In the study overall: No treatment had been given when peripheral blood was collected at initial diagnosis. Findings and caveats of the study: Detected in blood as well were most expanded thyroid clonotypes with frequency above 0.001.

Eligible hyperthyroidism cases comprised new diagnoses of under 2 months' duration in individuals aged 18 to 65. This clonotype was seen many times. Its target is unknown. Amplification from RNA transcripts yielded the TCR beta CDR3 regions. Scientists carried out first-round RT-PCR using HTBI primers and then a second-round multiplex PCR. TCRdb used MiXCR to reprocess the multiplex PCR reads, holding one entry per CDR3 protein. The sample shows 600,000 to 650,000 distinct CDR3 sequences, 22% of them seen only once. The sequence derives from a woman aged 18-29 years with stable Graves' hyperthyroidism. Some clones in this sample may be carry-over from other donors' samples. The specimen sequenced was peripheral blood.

CDR3 loop: CASRGTGIYSPLHF. CDR3 DNA: TGTGCCAGCAGGGGTACAGGTATCTATTCACCCCTCCACTTT. The chain employs TRBV2 and TRBJ1-6; tentative D call: TRBD1 (5 bases). The length of the CDR3 is 14 residues. Germline-derived CDR1 and CDR2 are SNHLY and FYNNEI. V was clipped by 6 bases and J by 8 bases, with 14 bases between them. Using reference TRBV2 and TRBJ1-6 for the parts outside the CDR3, the full variable domain is EPEVTQTPSHQVTQMGQEVILRCVPISNHLYFYWYRQILGQKVEFLVSFYNNEISEKSEIFDDQFSVERPDGSNFTLKIRSTKLEDSAMYFCASRGTGIYSPLHFGNGTRLTVT.